This TCR beta chain was sequenced in a study of T-cell memory formation after mild COVID-19. Overall study results and limits: Largely, contracting CD4+ clones fell within CM and EM, and contracting CD8+ clones within EMRA.

TCRdb passed the 5' RACE reads through MiXCR, listing each CDR3 protein once. Of about 260,000 distinct CDR3 sequences listed, about a sixth were seen once; the top ten hold roughly 21%. Concerning this clonotype itself: Antigen specificity is unknown.

Sequenced: PBMCs or a T cell subset sorted from them (not recorded which). The clonotype originates from a man younger than 35 who had mild COVID-19 (a few samples of this study predate the infection). Cell type and time point are not known.

The CDR3 DNA is TGCAGTGCTAAAATGTCGGAACAGGAAACCATTTACACCTTC. It codes for CSAKMSEQETIYTF. The chain employs TRBV20-1 and TRBJ1-2; tentative D call: TRBD1 (5 bases). V lost 4 bases and J lost 11, with 23 bases in between. Germline CDR1 and CDR2: DFQATT and SNEGSKA (reference sequence). The CDR3 has 14 residues.